Listed here are 8 T cell receptor beta chains from one sample, sequenced in a study of blood T cell repertoires in COVID-19. This table comes from immunoSEQ multiplex PCR, and its TCRdb copy is limited to in-frame clones, with some not included. Of about 160,000 clones in the sample, roughly 84% were seen once. The sequencing input was peripheral blood. The source is a man aged 50 to 60 with active or convalescent COVID-19.

This sequence joins TRBV4-1 and TRBJ2-2; 7 nucleotides align to TRBD1. The J segment lost 0 bases and the V segment lost 2 bases, leaving 6 bases of the junction unmatched. This CDR3 has 17 amino acids. Germline-derived CDR1 and CDR2 are MGHRA and YSYEKL. The CDR3 sequence: CASSQTQGTANTGELFF. The CDR3 nucleotides are TGCGCCAGCAGCCAAACGCAAGGGACAGCGAACACCGGGGAGCTGTTTTTT.

The chain is built from TRBV24-1 and TRBJ1-5; D is possibly TRBD1 (5 bases). V was shortened by 4 bases and J by 5 bases, with 11 bases between the two germline ends. This CDR3 is built from 14 residues. Germline V CDR1 and CDR2: KGHDR, SFDVKD. In DNA form, the CDR3 reads TGTGCCACCAGTGACTTAGGGGAGGATCAGCCCCAGCATTTT. Encoded protein: CATSDLGEDQPQHF.

V usage is TRBV10-2 and J usage is TRBJ2-3; maybe TRBD1 (6 bases). V gave up 11 bases and J gave up 2 bases, with 20 bases separating them. This CDR3 has 15 amino acids. Germline-derived CDR1 and CDR2 are WSHSY and SAAADI. The CDR3 is CAAQGLQRSTDTQYF. CDR3 nucleotide sequence: TGCGCCGCCCAGGGGCTACAACGTTCCACAGATACGCAGTATTTT.

The V call is TRBV19, the J call TRBJ1-2, with TRBD1 as a possible D gene (6 bases). CDR3 length: 13 residues. With 7 bases removed from V and 4 bases from J, the gap between germline ends came to 13 bases. Germline values: CDR1 LNHDA, CDR2 SQIVND (reference sequence). The DNA for the CDR3 is TGTGCCAGTAAACCCCAGGGGATCTATGGCTACACCTTC. Encoded protein: CASKPQGIYGYTF.

The genes are TRBV3-1 (or the pseudogene TRBV3-2) and TRBJ1-3; 8 bases are a match to TRBD1. CDR3 length: 14 residues. V shed 2 bases, J shed 5 bases, and the junction held 2 bases outside the gene matches. Per germline, CDR1 LGHDT and CDR2 YNNKEL (reference sequence). DNA of the CDR3: TGTGCCAGCAGCCAACAGGGGGCCAGAAACACCATATATTTT. This codes for CASSQQGARNTIYF.

The V call is TRBV5-1, the J call TRBJ2-3, with D unresolved. CDR3 size: 14 residues. Trimming removed 2 bases at V and 6 bases at J, with 13 bases between. CDR1 is SGHRS, CDR2 YFSETQ, per germline. CDR3 bases: TGCGCCAGCAGCTTCCCTAATCCGAGCGATACGCAGTATTTT. Amino acid sequence: CASSFPNPSDTQYF.

This rearrangement joins TRBV7-2 to TRBJ2-7, with TRBD2 as a possible D gene (7 bases). The CDR3 sequence is 16 residues long. The V end was cut by 5 bases, the J end by 1 base, with 18 bases between. Per germline, CDR1 SGHTA and CDR2 FQGNSA. The CDR3: CASSAWGGRRSYEQYF. The CDR3 nucleotides read TGTGCCAGCAGCGCCTGGGGGGGCCGTAGGTCCTACGAGCAGTACTTC.

The chain combines TRBV9 with TRBJ1-4, with 9 bases fitting TRBD1. In germline, CDR1 is SGDLS, CDR2 YYNGEE. J was trimmed by 2 bases and V by 3 bases; bases with no gene match: 2. This CDR3 region has 15 residues. In nucleotides, the CDR3 is TGTGCCAGCAGCGGAGGGACAGGGACTAATGAAAAACTGTTTTTT. It specifies CASSGGTGTNEKLFF.